At least ten counts were recorded for the clone carrying this T cell receptor (beta chain). Its specificity is unknown. This entry comes from a study of T-cell reconstitution after alpha-beta-depleted transplantation in children. Library preparation (for TCRbeta) was performed with unique molecular identifiers. TCRdb re-called the PCR reads with MiXCR, one entry per CDR3 protein. Of about 210,000 distinct CDR3 sequences in the sample, under 20% were seen once. Study-level results: Hyperexpanded clones declined; after one year, newly produced T cells mostly supplied diversity. At day 60, the high TCRbeta diversity found in some patients originated from recipient T cells and thymic progenitors that had survived. The study reportedly traced alpha-beta T cells about two months after transplant to several hundred expanded graft clones.

The TCR comes from a male patient between 2 and 9 years old who had a stem cell transplant for acute lymphoblastic leukemia, so the T cells may come from the graft donor. Material: PBMCs, mostly from graft donor cells, obtained 360 days after TCRalphabeta/CD19-depleted stem cell transplant.

The CDR3 sequence is CSASVLAEYEQYF. CDR3 coding DNA: TGCAGTGCTAGTGTTCTAGCCGAATACGAGCAGTACTTC. The gene calls are TRBV20-1 and TRBJ2-7; D is perhaps TRBD2 (5 bases). CDR3 length: 13 residues. Looked up from germline, CDR1 is DFQATT and CDR2 is SNEGSKA (reference sequence). Trimming removed 3 bases from V and 4 bases from J, with 13 bases in between.